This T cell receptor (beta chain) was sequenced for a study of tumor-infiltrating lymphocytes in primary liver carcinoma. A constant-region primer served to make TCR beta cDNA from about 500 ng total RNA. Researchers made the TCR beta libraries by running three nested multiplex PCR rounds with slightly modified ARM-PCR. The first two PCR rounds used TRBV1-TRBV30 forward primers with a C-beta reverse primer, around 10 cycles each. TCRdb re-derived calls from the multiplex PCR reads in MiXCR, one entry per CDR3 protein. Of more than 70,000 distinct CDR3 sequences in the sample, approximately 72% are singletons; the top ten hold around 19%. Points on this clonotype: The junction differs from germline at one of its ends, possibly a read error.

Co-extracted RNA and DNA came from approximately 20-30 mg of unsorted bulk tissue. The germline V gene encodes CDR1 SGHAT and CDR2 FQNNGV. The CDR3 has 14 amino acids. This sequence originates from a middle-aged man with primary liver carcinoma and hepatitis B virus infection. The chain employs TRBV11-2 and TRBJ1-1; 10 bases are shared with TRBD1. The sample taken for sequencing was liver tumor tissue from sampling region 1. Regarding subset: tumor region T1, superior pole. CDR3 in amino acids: CASSLQTGGTEALF. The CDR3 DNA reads TGTGCCAGTAGCCTACAGACAGGGGGCACTGAGGCTCTCTTT.